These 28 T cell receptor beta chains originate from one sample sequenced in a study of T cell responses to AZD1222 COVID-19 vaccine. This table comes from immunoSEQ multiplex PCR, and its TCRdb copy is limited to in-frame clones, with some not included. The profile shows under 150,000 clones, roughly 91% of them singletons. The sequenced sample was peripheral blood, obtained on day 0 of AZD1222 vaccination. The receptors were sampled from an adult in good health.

CDR3 coding DNA: TGTGCCAGCAGTTTACTGGGACAGGGGGCCTATGGCTACACCTTC. Residues: CASSLLGQGAYGYTF. This chain joins TRBV27 and TRBJ1-2; 12 bases map to TRBD1. J gave up 4 bases and V 2 bases, and 2 bases lay outside the gene matches. This CDR3 has 15 residues. CDR1 MNHEY and CDR2 SMNVEV come from the germline V gene (reference sequence).

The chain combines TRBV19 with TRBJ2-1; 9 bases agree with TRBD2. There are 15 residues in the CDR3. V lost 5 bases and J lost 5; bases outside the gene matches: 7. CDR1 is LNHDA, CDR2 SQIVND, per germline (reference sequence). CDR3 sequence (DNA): TGTGCCAGTAGTGCGGCGGGGGGGATCCACAATGAGCAGTTCTTC. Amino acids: CASSAAGGIHNEQFF. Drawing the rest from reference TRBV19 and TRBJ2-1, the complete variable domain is DGGITQSPKYLFRKEGQNVTLSCEQNLNHDAMYWYRQDPGQGLRLIYYSQIVNDFQKGDIAEGYSVSREKKESFPLTVTSAQKNPTAFYLCASSAAGGIHNEQFFGPGTRLTVL.

The chain's CDR3 is CASSLDGMNTEAFF. The CDR3 nucleotides are TGCGCCAGCAGCTTAGACGGCATGAACACTGAAGCTTTCTTT. The V and J genes are TRBV5-1 and TRBJ1-1; D gene uncertain. From germline, CDR1 is SGHRS and CDR2 YFSETQ. The CDR3 extends over 14 amino acids. Deletions cut 2 bases from V and 0 bases from J, with 8 bases between. Full variable domain (missing parts from reference TRBV5-1 and TRBJ1-1): KAGVTQTPRYLIKTRGQQVTLSCSPISGHRSVSWYQQTPGQGLQFLFEYFSETQRNKGNFPGRFSGRQFSNSRSEMNVSTLELGDSALYLCASSLDGMNTEAFFGQGTRLTVV.

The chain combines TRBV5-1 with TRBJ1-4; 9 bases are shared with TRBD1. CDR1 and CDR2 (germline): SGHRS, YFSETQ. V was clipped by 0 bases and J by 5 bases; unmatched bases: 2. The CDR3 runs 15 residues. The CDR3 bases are TGCGCCAGCAGCTTGGTGGGACAGGGAAATGAAAAACTGTTTTTT. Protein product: CASSLVGQGNEKLFF.

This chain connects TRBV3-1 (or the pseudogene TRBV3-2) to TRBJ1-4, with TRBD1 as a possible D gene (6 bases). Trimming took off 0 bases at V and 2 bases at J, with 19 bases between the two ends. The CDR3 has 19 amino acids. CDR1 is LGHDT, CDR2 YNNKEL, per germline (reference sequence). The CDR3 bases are TGTGCCAGCAGCCAAGATCGGGGAGGGCGGGGGGCCACTAATGAAAAACTGTTTTTT. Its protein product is CASSQDRGGRGATNEKLFF.

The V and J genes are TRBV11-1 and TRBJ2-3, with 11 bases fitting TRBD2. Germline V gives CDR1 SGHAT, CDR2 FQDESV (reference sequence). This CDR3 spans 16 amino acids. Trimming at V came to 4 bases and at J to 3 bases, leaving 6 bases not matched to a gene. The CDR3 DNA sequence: TGTGCCAGCAGCTCCACTAGCGGGAGAGGGACAGATACGCAGTATTTT. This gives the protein CASSSTSGRGTDTQYF.

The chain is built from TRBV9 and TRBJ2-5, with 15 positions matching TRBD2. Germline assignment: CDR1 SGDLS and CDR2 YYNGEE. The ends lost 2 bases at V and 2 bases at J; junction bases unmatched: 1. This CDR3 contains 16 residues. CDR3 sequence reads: CASSVGLAGGQETQYF. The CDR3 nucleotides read TGTGCCAGCAGCGTGGGACTAGCGGGGGGTCAAGAGACCCAGTACTTC.

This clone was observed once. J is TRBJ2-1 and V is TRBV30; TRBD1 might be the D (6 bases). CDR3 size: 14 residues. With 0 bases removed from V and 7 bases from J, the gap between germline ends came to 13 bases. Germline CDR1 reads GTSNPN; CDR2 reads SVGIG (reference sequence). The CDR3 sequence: CAWSVLGATNEQFF. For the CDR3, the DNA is TGTGCCTGGAGTGTACTGGGGGCTACGAATGAGCAGTTCTTC. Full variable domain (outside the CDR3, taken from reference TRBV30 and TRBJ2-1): SQTIHQWPATLVQPVGSPLSLECTVEGTSNPNLYWYRQAAGRGLQLLFYSVGIGQISSEVPQNLSASRPQDRQFILSSKKLLLSDSGFYLCAWSVLGATNEQFFGPGTRLTVL.

Here the CDR3 reads CASRVDRGRTEAFF. In DNA, the CDR3 is TGTGCCAGCAGGGTGGACAGGGGTAGGACTGAAGCTTTCTTT. The chain links TRBV27 to TRBJ1-1, with 9 bases identical to TRBD1. V was clipped by 6 bases and J by 5 bases; unmatched bases: 7. Germline loops: CDR1 MNHEY, CDR2 SMNVEV (reference sequence). The CDR3 runs 14 residues.

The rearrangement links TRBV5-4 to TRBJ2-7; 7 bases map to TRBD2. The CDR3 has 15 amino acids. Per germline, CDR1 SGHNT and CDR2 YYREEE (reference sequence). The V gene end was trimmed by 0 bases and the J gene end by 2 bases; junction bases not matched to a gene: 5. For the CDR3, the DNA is TGTGCCAGCAGCTTGGACGGCGGGGGAACCTACGAGCAGTACTTC. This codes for CASSLDGGGTYEQYF.

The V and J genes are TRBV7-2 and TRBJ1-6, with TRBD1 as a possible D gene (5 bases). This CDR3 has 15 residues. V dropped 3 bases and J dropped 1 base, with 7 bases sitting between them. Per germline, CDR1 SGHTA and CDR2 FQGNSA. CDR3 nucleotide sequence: TGTGCCAGCAGCTTCGACAGTTCCTATAATTCACCCCTCCACTTT. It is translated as CASSFDSSYNSPLHF.

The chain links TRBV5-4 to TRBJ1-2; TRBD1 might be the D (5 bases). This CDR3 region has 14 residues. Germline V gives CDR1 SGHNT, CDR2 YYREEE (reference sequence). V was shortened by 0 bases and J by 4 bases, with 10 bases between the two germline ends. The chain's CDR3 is CASSLARQTYGYTF. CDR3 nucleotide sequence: TGTGCCAGCAGCTTGGCACGACAGACCTATGGCTACACCTTC.

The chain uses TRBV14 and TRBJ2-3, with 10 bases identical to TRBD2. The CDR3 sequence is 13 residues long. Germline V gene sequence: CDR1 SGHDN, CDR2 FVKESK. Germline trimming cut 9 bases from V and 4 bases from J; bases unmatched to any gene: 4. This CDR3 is CASSLAGADTQYF. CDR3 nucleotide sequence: TGTGCCAGTTCCCTAGCGGGGGCAGATACGCAGTATTTT.

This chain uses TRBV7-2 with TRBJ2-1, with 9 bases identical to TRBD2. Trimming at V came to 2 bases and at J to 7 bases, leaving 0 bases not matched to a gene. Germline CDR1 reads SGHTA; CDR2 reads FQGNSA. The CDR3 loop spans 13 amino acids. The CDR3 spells CASSLSGGNEQFF. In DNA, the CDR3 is TGTGCCAGCAGCTTAAGCGGGGGGAATGAGCAGTTCTTC.

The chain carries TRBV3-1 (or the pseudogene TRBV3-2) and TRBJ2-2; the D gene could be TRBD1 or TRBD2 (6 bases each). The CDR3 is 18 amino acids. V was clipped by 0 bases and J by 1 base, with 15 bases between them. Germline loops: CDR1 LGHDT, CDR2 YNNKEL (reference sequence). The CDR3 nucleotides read TGTGCCAGCAGCCAAGAGCGGGCCGGGGGCGAGAACACCGGGGAGCTGTTTTTT. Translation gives CASSQERAGGENTGELFF.

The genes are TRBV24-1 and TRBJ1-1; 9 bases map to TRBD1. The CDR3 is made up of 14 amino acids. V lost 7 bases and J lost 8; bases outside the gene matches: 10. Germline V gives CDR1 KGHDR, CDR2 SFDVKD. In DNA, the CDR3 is TGTGCCACCAGGGCCTGGGGGACAGGGCCCGAAGCTTTCTTT. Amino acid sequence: CATRAWGTGPEAFF.

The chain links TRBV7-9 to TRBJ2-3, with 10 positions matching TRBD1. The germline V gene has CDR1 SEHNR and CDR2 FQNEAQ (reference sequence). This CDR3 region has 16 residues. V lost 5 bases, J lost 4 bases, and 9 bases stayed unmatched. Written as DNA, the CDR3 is TGTGCCAGCAGCCACGGGACAGGGGAGTACTCAGATACGCAGTATTTT. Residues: CASSHGTGEYSDTQYF.

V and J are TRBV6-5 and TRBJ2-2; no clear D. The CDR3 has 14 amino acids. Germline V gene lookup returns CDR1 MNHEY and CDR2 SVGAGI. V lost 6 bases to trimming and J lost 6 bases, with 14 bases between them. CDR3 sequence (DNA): TGTGCCAGCAGGCCGGGCCCCGAGTCCGGGGAGCTGTTTTTT. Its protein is CASRPGPESGELFF.

CDR3: CASSSHSQETQYF. The CDR3 nucleotides are TGTGCCAGCAGCTCGCATTCCCAAGAGACCCAGTACTTC. The V call is TRBV5-4, the J call TRBJ2-5; D remains unclear. Trimming removed 3 bases at V and 1 base at J, with 7 bases between. This CDR3 is built from 13 residues. From germline, CDR1 is SGHNT and CDR2 YYREEE (reference sequence). Full variable domain (rest looked up from reference TRBV5-4 and TRBJ2-5): ETGVTQSPTHLIKTRGQQVTLRCSSQSGHNTVSWYQQALGQGPQFIFQYYREEENGRGNFPPRFSGLQFPNYSSELNVNALELDDSALYLCASSSHSQETQYFGPGTRLLVL.

The CDR3 region is CASSPTGGPTYGYTF. CDR3 in DNA: TGCGCCAGCAGCCCGACAGGGGGCCCTACCTATGGCTACACCTTC. The chain has TRBV4-3 and TRBJ1-2, with TRBD1 matching over 10 bases. CDR3 length: 15 amino acids. CDR1 and CDR2 (germline): LGHNA, YSLEER. Trimming at V came to 4 bases and at J to 4 bases, leaving 6 bases not matched to a gene.

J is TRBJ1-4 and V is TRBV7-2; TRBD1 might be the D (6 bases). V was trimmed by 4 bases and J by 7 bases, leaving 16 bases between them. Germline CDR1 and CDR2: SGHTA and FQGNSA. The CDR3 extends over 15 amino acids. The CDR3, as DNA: TGTGCCAGCAGCTCACTGGGGGCCGTCGGTGAAAAACTGTTTTTT. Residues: CASSSLGAVGEKLFF.

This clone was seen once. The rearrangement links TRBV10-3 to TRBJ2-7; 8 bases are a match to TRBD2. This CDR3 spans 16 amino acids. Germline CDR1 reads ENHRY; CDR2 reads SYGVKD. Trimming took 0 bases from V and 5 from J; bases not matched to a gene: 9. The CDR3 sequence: CAISESGLELDHEQYF. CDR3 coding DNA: TGTGCCATCAGTGAGTCGGGACTAGAATTGGACCACGAGCAGTACTTC.

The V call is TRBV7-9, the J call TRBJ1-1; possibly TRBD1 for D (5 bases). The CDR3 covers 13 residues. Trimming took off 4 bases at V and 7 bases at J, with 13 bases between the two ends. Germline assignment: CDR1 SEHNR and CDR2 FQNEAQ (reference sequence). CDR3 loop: CASSSSDKGEAFF. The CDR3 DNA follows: TGTGCCAGCAGCTCGTCGGACAAGGGTGAAGCTTTCTTT.

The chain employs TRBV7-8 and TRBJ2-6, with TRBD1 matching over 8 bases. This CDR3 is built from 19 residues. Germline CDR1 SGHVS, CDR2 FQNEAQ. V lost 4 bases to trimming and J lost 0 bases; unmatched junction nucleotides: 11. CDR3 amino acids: CASSSPTGVSPSGANVLTF. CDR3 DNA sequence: TGTGCCAGCAGCTCCCCGACAGGGGTCTCTCCCTCTGGGGCCAACGTCCTGACTTTC.

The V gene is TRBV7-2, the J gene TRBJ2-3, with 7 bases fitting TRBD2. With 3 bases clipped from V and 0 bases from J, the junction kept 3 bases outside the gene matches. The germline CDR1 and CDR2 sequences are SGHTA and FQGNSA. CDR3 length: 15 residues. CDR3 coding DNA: TGTGCCAGCAGCTTCGGAGCGGGAAGCACAGATACGCAGTATTTT. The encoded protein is CASSFGAGSTDTQYF.

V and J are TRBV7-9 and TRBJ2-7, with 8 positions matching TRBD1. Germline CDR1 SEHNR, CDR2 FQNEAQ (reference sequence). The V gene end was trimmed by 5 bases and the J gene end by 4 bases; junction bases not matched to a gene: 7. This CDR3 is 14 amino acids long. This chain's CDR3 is CASSMTGVVYEQYF. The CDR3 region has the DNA TGTGCCAGCAGCATGACAGGGGTCGTATACGAGCAGTACTTC.

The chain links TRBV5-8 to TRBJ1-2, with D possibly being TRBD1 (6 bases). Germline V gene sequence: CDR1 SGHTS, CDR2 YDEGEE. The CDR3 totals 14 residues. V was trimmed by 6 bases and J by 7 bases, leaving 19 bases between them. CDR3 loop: CASTPARGRGGYTF. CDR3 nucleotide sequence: TGTGCCAGCACCCCCGCGCGGGGCAGGGGTGGCTACACCTTC.

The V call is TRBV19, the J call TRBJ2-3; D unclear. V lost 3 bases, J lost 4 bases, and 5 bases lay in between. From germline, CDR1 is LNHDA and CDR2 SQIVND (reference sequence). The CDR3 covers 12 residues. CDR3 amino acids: CASSMGSDTQYF. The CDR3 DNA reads TGTGCCAGTAGTATGGGTTCAGATACGCAGTATTTT.